Shown below are 13 T cell receptor beta chains from a single sample sequenced in a study of T cells in Graves' hyperthyroidism and ophthalmopathy. RNA transcripts yielded amplified TCR beta CDR3 regions. First-round RT-PCR with HTBI primers amplified the TCR CDR3 region. TCRdb recomputed calls from the multiplex PCR reads with MiXCR, one row per CDR3 protein. The sample lists around 200,000 distinct CDR3 sequences; about 18% were seen once. The sequenced sample was blood. Source of these receptors: a woman aged 45-65 years with Graves' hyperthyroidism.

This clonotype has ten or more counts. The CDR3 nucleotides read TGTGCCAGCAGCCAAGATCTAGGGACAGGACAGCCCCAGCATTTT. Its translation: CASSQDLGTGQPQHF. The chain couples TRBV4-2 to TRBJ1-5; 8 bases agree with TRBD1. CDR3 size: 15 residues. Trimming removed 0 bases from V and 7 bases from J; junction bases left unmatched: 5. Germline values: CDR1 LGHNA, CDR2 YNFKEQ.

The chain couples TRBV19 to TRBJ1-2, with D possibly TRBD1 on 5 matching bases. CDR1 is LNHDA, CDR2 SQIVND, per germline (reference sequence). The CDR3 extends over 15 amino acids. Trimming pared 5 bases from V and 3 bases from J, leaving 16 bases between. The CDR3 reads CASSEAGRADYGYTF. The CDR3, as DNA: TGTGCCAGTAGTGAAGCGGGCAGGGCGGACTATGGCTACACCTTC.

This clonotype was detected many times. CDR3 loop: CASSTGTGNTEAFF. In DNA, the CDR3 is TGTGCCAGCAGTACCGGGACAGGGAACACTGAAGCTTTCTTT. This sequence joins TRBV7-9 and TRBJ1-1; TRBD1 matches 8 bases. The J segment lost 1 base and the V segment lost 6 bases, leaving 4 bases of the junction unmatched. Germline V gene lookup returns CDR1 SEHNR and CDR2 FQNEAQ (reference sequence). The CDR3 loop spans 14 amino acids.

This chain connects TRBV10-3 to TRBJ1-5; TRBD1 is a possible D gene (6 bases). Germline assignment: CDR1 ENHRY and CDR2 SYGVKD. The CDR3 loop spans 16 amino acids. Trimming took 5 bases from V and 2 from J, leaving 16 bases between them. CDR3: CAISSPGAFGNQPQHF. The DNA of the CDR3 is TGTGCCATCAGTTCGCCAGGGGCGTTTGGCAATCAGCCCCAGCATTTT.

This clonotype was observed a few times. V gene TRBV6-2 or TRBV6-3 combines with J gene TRBJ2-5; the match to TRBD2 covers 10 bases. Germline-derived CDR1 and CDR2 are MNHEY and SVGEGT. V trimming: 2 bases; J trimming: 4 bases; junction bases outside the gene matches: 4. The CDR3 contains 15 residues. The CDR3 is CASSYSLAGVETQYF. The CDR3 DNA is TGTGCCAGCAGTTACAGTCTAGCGGGGGTAGAGACCCAGTACTTC.

The table lists this clonotype with many counts. V usage is TRBV6-6 and J usage is TRBJ1-1; D uncertain. V lost 0 bases, J lost 5 bases, and 13 bases lay in between. This CDR3 is built from 15 residues. Germline V CDR1 and CDR2: MNHNY, SVGAGI (reference sequence). The CDR3 reads CASSYSGESGTEAFF. CDR3 nucleotide sequence: TGTGCCAGCAGTTACTCTGGGGAATCGGGGACTGAAGCTTTCTTT.

This clonotype was counted ten times or more. The chain has TRBV19 and TRBJ1-1; D not certain. The CDR3 runs to 14 residues. V shed 1 base and J shed 6 bases, with 12 bases lying between them. Germline loops: CDR1 LNHDA, CDR2 SQIVND (reference sequence). The CDR3 DNA follows: TGTGCCAGTAGTATAGGTAGGCCCCCCTCTGAAGCTTTCTTT. Protein: CASSIGRPPSEAFF. Drawing the rest from reference TRBV19 and TRBJ1-1, the complete variable domain is DGGITQSPKYLFRKEGQNVTLSCEQNLNHDAMYWYRQDPGQGLRLIYYSQIVNDFQKGDIAEGYSVSREKKESFPLTVTSAQKNPTAFYLCASSIGRPPSEAFFGQGTRLTVV.

This clonotype was detected many times. The chain combines TRBV7-2 with TRBJ1-1; 9 bases align to TRBD1. Germline V CDR1 and CDR2: SGHTA, FQGNSA. This CDR3 is built from 17 residues. The ends lost 5 bases at V and 4 bases at J; junction bases unmatched: 14. In DNA form, the CDR3 reads TGTGCCAGCAGCCCGAGACAGGGGGGTAGGGAGAGCACTGAAGCTTTCTTT. Translation: CASSPRQGGRESTEAFF.

This clonotype was detected ten times or more. In DNA form, the CDR3 reads TGTGCCAGCAGCCAGACGCGAGCCCACAGCACTGAAGCTTTCTTT. Its translation: CASSQTRAHSTEAFF. V is TRBV7-2 and J is TRBJ1-1; D ambiguous. V lost 5 bases and J lost 4, with 17 bases in between. This CDR3 has 15 amino acids. Germline CDR1 reads SGHTA; CDR2 reads FQGNSA.

This clonotype was picked up many times. J is TRBJ1-2 and V is TRBV7-6; 10 bases agree with TRBD1. Germline V lookup: CDR1 SGHVS, CDR2 FNYEAQ. The junction had 19 bases not matched to a gene; V was cut back by 5 bases and J by 4 bases. There are 19 residues in the CDR3. This CDR3 is CASSPETGTGAVPIYGYTF. In nucleotides, the CDR3 is TGTGCCAGCAGCCCCGAGACCGGGACAGGGGCTGTTCCTATCTATGGCTACACCTTC.

There are many counts of this clonotype. The rearrangement joins TRBV7-2 to TRBJ2-3; D possibly uses TRBD1 or TRBD2 (5 bases each). The germline V gene encodes CDR1 SGHTA and CDR2 FQGNSA. This CDR3 is built from 16 residues. Trimming took 2 bases from V and 0 from J, leaving 12 bases between them. This CDR3 reads CASSLQVGVSTDTQYF. For the CDR3, the DNA is TGTGCCAGCAGCTTACAGGTGGGGGTGAGCACAGATACGCAGTATTTT.

This clonotype was recorded at least ten times. A read error may account for a junction end that differs from germline. The V gene is TRBV28, the J gene TRBJ2-7; perhaps D is TRBD1 or TRBD2 (5 bases each). Germline assignment: CDR1 MDHEN and CDR2 SYDVKM. The CDR3 loop spans 16 amino acids. CDR3 DNA: TGTGCCAGCAGTTCCCCAGGGCTAGCCGATTCCTACGGGCAGTACTTC. Protein product: CASSSPGLADSYGQYF. Filled out from reference TRBV28 and TRBJ2-7, the complete variable domain reads DVKVTQSSRYLVKRTGEKVFLECVQDMDHENMFWYRQDPGLGLRLIYFSYDVKMKEKGDIPEGYSVSREKKERFSLILESASTNQTSMYLCASSSPGLADSYGQYFGPGTRLTVT.

A remark on this clonotype: The germline gene is not matched at one end of the junction; a read error may be the cause. J is TRBJ2-2 and V is TRBV27; TRBD1 matches 7 bases. The length of the CDR3 is 15 residues. Germline values: CDR1 MNHEY, CDR2 SMNVEV (reference sequence). Here the CDR3 DNA reads TGTGCCTGCAGTTTGGGACAGCTTACGGCCGGGGAGCTGTTTTTT. Protein sequence: CACSLGQLTAGELFF.